One sample yielded the 32 T cell receptor beta chains listed below, sequenced in a study of blood T cell repertoires in COVID-19. Assay: immunoSEQ multiplex PCR; the TCRdb copy retains only in-frame clones and omits some. The data hold 100,000 or so clones, with approximately 92% observed a single time. Material: peripheral blood. The receptors stem from a woman at least 80 years old with acute or convalescent COVID-19.

The V call is TRBV24-1, the J call TRBJ2-5, with 8 bases aligning to TRBD1. The germline V gene has CDR1 KGHDR and CDR2 SFDVKD. The length of the CDR3 is 16 residues. V was clipped by 0 bases and J by 2 bases; unmatched bases: 4. For the CDR3, the DNA is TGTGCCACCAGTGATTTGGGACAGGGTCGGCAAGAGACCCAGTACTTC. Protein product: CATSDLGQGRQETQYF.

The rearrangement uses TRBV10-3 and TRBJ2-1; 8 positions match TRBD1. CDR3 size: 13 residues. CDR1 is ENHRY and CDR2 is SYGVKD in the germline V gene. V shed 8 bases, J shed 5 bases, and the junction held 5 bases outside the gene matches. In DNA, the CDR3 is TGTGCCATCTCTGGACAGGGTGACAATGAGCAGTTCTTC. It translates to CAISGQGDNEQFF.

The chain is built from TRBV30 and TRBJ1-3; D not resolved. The germline CDR1 and CDR2 sequences are GTSNPN and SVGIG (reference sequence). The CDR3 runs to 11 residues. The ends were cut back, 3 bases at V and 4 bases at J, with 4 bases in the middle. The CDR3 DNA is TGTGCCTGGAGCGAGGGAAACACCATATATTTT. This translates into CAWSEGNTIYF. Supplemented by reference TRBV30 and TRBJ1-3, the full variable domain reads SQTIHQWPATLVQPVGSPLSLECTVEGTSNPNLYWYRQAAGRGLQLLFYSVGIGQISSEVPQNLSASRPQDRQFILSSKKLLLSDSGFYLCAWSEGNTIYFGEGSWLTVV.

The chain links TRBV7-2 to TRBJ2-1, with 7 bases matching TRBD2. There are 15 residues in the CDR3. The V gene's germline CDR1 is SGHTA and CDR2 FQGNSA. V trimming: 5 bases; J trimming: 7 bases; junction bases outside the gene matches: 11. CDR3: CASSPRGEPWNEQFF. In DNA, the CDR3 is TGTGCCAGCAGCCCCCGGGGGGAGCCGTGGAATGAGCAGTTCTTC.

The chain is built from TRBV5-6 and TRBJ2-5, with 8 bases aligning to TRBD1. There are 16 residues in the CDR3. Germline-derived CDR1 and CDR2 are SGHDT and YYEEEE. V dropped 2 bases and J dropped 1; count of bases not matched to a gene: 7. The CDR3 is CASSFVRTGIQETQYF. The CDR3 DNA reads TGTGCCAGCAGCTTTGTTCGGACAGGGATCCAAGAGACCCAGTACTTC.

The chain employs TRBV6-5 and TRBJ2-7; the match to TRBD1 covers 10 bases. This CDR3 region has 15 residues. With V trimmed by 7 bases and J by 5 bases, 11 bases remained unmatched. The germline CDR1 and CDR2 sequences are MNHEY and SVGAGI. The CDR3 spells CASTQWTGGSNEQYF. DNA for the CDR3: TGTGCCAGCACCCAATGGACAGGGGGTTCTAACGAGCAGTACTTC.

The genes are TRBV6-5 and TRBJ2-7; D gene unclear. Germline lookup yields CDR1 MNHEY and CDR2 SVGAGI. The CDR3 has 13 residues. V shed 0 bases and J shed 4 bases, with 7 bases lying between them. The CDR3 region has the DNA TGTGCCAGCAGTTACTCGCAGGAATACGAGCAGTACTTC. Translation gives CASSYSQEYEQYF.

The chain uses TRBV28 and TRBJ2-2, with D possibly matching TRBD1 (5 bases). The V end lost 7 bases, the J end lost 2 bases, and 11 bases lay between the germline ends. CDR3 length: 14 amino acids. The germline CDR1 and CDR2 sequences are MDHEN and SYDVKM. Written as DNA, the CDR3 is TGTGCCAGCAAAATTCAGGGAAACACCGGGGAGCTGTTTTTT. It yields the protein CASKIQGNTGELFF.

The chain has TRBV10-1 and TRBJ1-2, with D perhaps matching TRBD1 (5 bases). The CDR3 runs to 14 residues. Between the trimmed V and J ends, which lost 5 bases and 2 bases, there was a span of 12 bases. Germline V CDR1 and CDR2: WNHNN, SYGVQD (reference sequence). CDR3 nucleotide sequence: TGCGCCAGCAGTCCAGGGACTGGGAACTATGGCTACACCTTC. This translates into CASSPGTGNYGYTF.

Comments on this clone: This specimen includes other DNA sequences encoding the same CDR3. The chain links TRBV4-3 to TRBJ2-7; D possibly corresponds to TRBD1 (5 bases). Trimming removed 2 bases from V and 4 bases from J, with 12 bases in between. The germline V gene encodes CDR1 LGHNA and CDR2 YSLEER. The CDR3 has 14 residues. The CDR3 bases are TGCGCCAGCAGCCAAAGACTTCAGGGATACGAGCAGTACTTC. Translating gives CASSQRLQGYEQYF.

This clone was recorded once. The same CDR3 arises from other DNA sequences in this sample as well. The chain has TRBV7-3 and TRBJ2-3, with 7 bases matching TRBD2. V was clipped by 8 bases and J by 2 bases; unmatched bases: 4. This CDR3 has 13 residues. The germline V gene encodes CDR1 SGHTA and CDR2 FQGTGA. The CDR3 reads CASSGGNTDTQYF. The DNA of the CDR3 is TGTGCCAGCTCCGGGGGGAACACAGATACGCAGTATTTT.

The chain links TRBV4-3 to TRBJ1-4, with 7 positions matching TRBD1. The J segment lost 0 bases and the V segment lost 0 bases, leaving 19 bases of the junction unmatched. The CDR3 is made up of 22 amino acids. CDR1 is LGHNA and CDR2 is YSLEER in the germline V gene. As DNA, the CDR3 is TGCGCCAGCAGCCAAGAAATCTCTTTTTTGTGGGGGGACAGCGCAACTAATGAAAAACTGTTTTTT. Its translation is CASSQEISFLWGDSATNEKLFF.

The rearrangement joins TRBV3-1 (or the pseudogene TRBV3-2) to TRBJ2-3; 11 positions agree with TRBD2. The trim removed 8 bases at V and 1 base at J, leaving 5 bases unmatched. Germline CDR1 is LGHDT and CDR2 is YNNKEL (reference sequence). This CDR3 region has 15 residues. The chain's CDR3 is CASSVSGGGTDTQYF. CDR3 in DNA: TGTGCCAGCTCCGTTAGCGGGGGGGGCACAGATACGCAGTATTTT.

V gene TRBV5-8 combines with J gene TRBJ2-2, with a possible D match to TRBD1 (6 bases). V lost 0 bases and J lost 3, with 15 bases in between. The germline V gene encodes CDR1 SGHTS and CDR2 YDEGEE. The CDR3 sequence is 17 residues long. The CDR3 sequence: CASSLVLWGPDTGELFF. CDR3 sequence (DNA): TGTGCCAGCAGCTTGGTTCTTTGGGGGCCGGACACCGGGGAGCTGTTTTTT.

In this sample, this clone turned up once. J is TRBJ1-2 and V is TRBV5-1; the D gene is possibly TRBD1 (5 bases). The CDR3 has 17 amino acids. CDR1 and CDR2 (germline): SGHRS, YFSETQ. Trimming stripped 1 base from V and 4 bases from J, with 20 bases between. The CDR3 bases are TGCGCCAGCAGCTTGTCAGGCGGGGCAGGAGCTCTCTATGGCTACACCTTC. It yields the protein CASSLSGGAGALYGYTF.

This chain links TRBV28 with TRBJ1-5, with D uncertain. V lost 6 bases and J 12 bases, leaving 18 bases between the germline ends. Germline V gene data show CDR1 as MDHEN and CDR2 as SYDVKM. CDR3 size: 13 residues. CDR3 nucleotide sequence: TGTGCCAGCAGGGCCCGGGGTGGGCTTCACCAGCATTTT. It yields the protein CASRARGGLHQHF.

V and J are TRBV6-5 and TRBJ2-7; weak D call: TRBD2 (5 bases). From germline, CDR1 is MNHEY and CDR2 SVGAGI. This CDR3 comprises 13 residues. Trimming stripped 0 bases from V and 7 bases from J, with 10 bases between. CDR3 amino acids: CASSYSRRGEQYF. CDR3 DNA sequence: TGTGCCAGCAGTTACTCTCGGCGCGGGGAGCAGTACTTC.

The chain recombines TRBV4-3 with TRBJ2-7; D uncertain. The CDR3 is 15 residues long. Trimming took 0 bases from V and 3 from J, leaving 12 bases between them. The germline gives CDR1 LGHNA, CDR2 YSLEER. CDR3 sequence: CASSQDLDWSYEQYF. The CDR3 region has the DNA TGCGCCAGCAGCCAAGACCTAGACTGGAGCTACGAGCAGTACTTC.

J is TRBJ1-2 and V is TRBV4-1; D call uncertain. Germline CDR1 MGHRA, CDR2 YSYEKL. V lost 0 bases, J lost 4 bases, and 12 bases lay in between. The CDR3 is made up of 15 amino acids. DNA of the CDR3: TGCGCCAGCAGCCAAGATCAAGGAGACTTCTATGGCTACACCTTC. Translation gives CASSQDQGDFYGYTF.

This clone was seen a few times. The chain combines TRBV30 with TRBJ1-5, with 7 nucleotides matching TRBD1. The ends lost 5 bases at V and 1 base at J; junction bases unmatched: 2. The CDR3 extends over 13 amino acids. The germline V gene encodes CDR1 GTSNPN and CDR2 SVGIG (reference sequence). In DNA, the CDR3 is TGTGCCTGGTCGACAGGGAGCAATCAGCCCCAGCATTTT. Amino acids: CAWSTGSNQPQHF.

The V gene is TRBV10-3, the J gene TRBJ1-2; D is unclear. Germline values: CDR1 ENHRY, CDR2 SYGVKD. V lost 2 bases to trimming and J lost 4 bases, with 8 bases between them. This CDR3 contains 13 residues. The DNA of the CDR3 is TGTGCCATCAGTGAGCGGGGTGGCTATGGCTACACCTTC. It encodes CAISERGGYGYTF.

J is TRBJ1-6 and V is TRBV3-1 (or the pseudogene TRBV3-2); TRBD1 matches 10 bases. With V trimmed by 4 bases and J by 5 bases, 2 bases remained unmatched. Per germline, CDR1 LGHDT and CDR2 YNNKEL (reference sequence). This CDR3 region has 15 residues. CDR3 amino acids: CASSPGTGDNSPLHF. The DNA of the CDR3 is TGTGCCAGCAGCCCTGGGACAGGGGATAATTCACCCCTCCACTTT.

The chain employs TRBV6-1 and TRBJ1-2; D is undetermined. The length of the CDR3 is 14 residues. Deletions cut 4 bases from V and 2 bases from J, with 11 bases between. CDR1 MNHNS and CDR2 SASEGT come from the germline V gene. CDR3 sequence: CASSAATENYGYTF. For the CDR3, the DNA is TGTGCCAGCAGTGCAGCTACCGAGAACTATGGCTACACCTTC.

This clone was detected many times. This chain links TRBV27 with TRBJ1-1, with TRBD1 matching 9 bases. Unmatched junction bases numbered 9, after V lost 5 bases and J lost 5 bases. This CDR3 is built from 15 residues. The V gene's germline CDR1 is MNHEY and CDR2 SMNVEV (reference sequence). CDR3 in amino acids: CASSQGQGRRTEAFF. The DNA of the CDR3 is TGTGCCAGCAGTCAAGGACAGGGGAGGAGGACTGAAGCTTTCTTT.

The gene calls are TRBV4-3 and TRBJ2-1, with D possibly matching TRBD1 (6 bases). CDR1 LGHNA and CDR2 YSLEER come from the germline V gene. Trimming pared 1 base from V and 2 bases from J, leaving 12 bases between. The CDR3 runs to 16 residues. The CDR3 here is CASSQAHRDPYNEQFF. The CDR3 DNA reads as TGCGCCAGCAGCCAAGCTCACAGGGACCCCTACAATGAGCAGTTCTTC.

The chain carries TRBV7-6 and TRBJ1-1; D call uncertain. The CDR3 is 14 residues long. Looked up from germline, CDR1 is SGHVS and CDR2 is FNYEAQ. V dropped 2 bases and J dropped 4 bases, with 11 bases sitting between them. The CDR3 here is CASSLSDKATEAFF. As DNA, the CDR3 is TGTGCCAGCAGCTTATCCGACAAGGCCACTGAAGCTTTCTTT.

The chain uses TRBV27 and TRBJ2-4, with no clear D. The CDR3 has 13 amino acids. The V end was cut by 5 bases, the J end by 8 bases, with 13 bases between. The germline V gene encodes CDR1 MNHEY and CDR2 SMNVEV (reference sequence). Here the CDR3 DNA reads TGTGCCAGCAGTAGTTTTTCCTCAGACATTCAGTACTTC. Translation gives CASSSFSSDIQYF.

V and J are TRBV5-1 and TRBJ2-5; 9 bases agree with TRBD1. After removal of 4 bases from V and 5 bases from J, the junction contained 9 bases not matched to a gene. This CDR3 is built from 15 residues. Germline CDR1 SGHRS, CDR2 YFSETQ. CDR3 loop: CASSLLGGQGETQYF. Written as DNA, the CDR3 is TGCGCCAGCAGCCTACTGGGAGGACAGGGGGAGACCCAGTACTTC.

The rearrangement links TRBV6-6 to TRBJ1-5, with D unclear. Germline CDR1 reads MNHNY; CDR2 reads SVGAGI (reference sequence). The V end lost 6 bases, the J end lost 7 bases, and 16 bases lay between the germline ends. There are 14 residues in the CDR3. This chain's CDR3 is CASSAGVFSQPQHF. DNA of the CDR3: TGTGCCAGCAGCGCGGGTGTCTTCTCCCAGCCCCAGCATTTT.

This clone was counted between two and nine times. V and J are TRBV10-1 and TRBJ2-3; D is perhaps TRBD1 (6 bases). CDR1 and CDR2 from the germline V gene are WNHNN and SYGVQD (reference sequence). The V and J ends lost 2 bases and 1 base respectively, with 10 bases between them. This CDR3 spans 15 amino acids. CDR3 sequence (DNA): TGCGCCAGCAGTGAGGGGACATTGGGCACAGATACGCAGTATTTT. Translated, it gives CASSEGTLGTDTQYF.

The chain joins TRBV5-4 to TRBJ1-1; 8 nucleotides match TRBD1. In germline, CDR1 is SGHNT, CDR2 YYREEE (reference sequence). V was pared by 1 base and J by 4 bases, with 3 bases of the junction left unmatched. This CDR3 has 14 residues. CDR3 sequence (DNA): TGTGCCAGCAGCTTGACAGGGGGGTTCACTGAAGCTTTCTTT. It encodes CASSLTGGFTEAFF.

The J gene is TRBJ1-4, the V gene TRBV5-1; TRBD1 agrees at 9 bases. The CDR3 is 17 amino acids. The V segment lost 3 bases and the J segment 3 bases; nucleotides outside the gene matches: 9. Germline CDR1 SGHRS, CDR2 YFSETQ. Here the CDR3 DNA reads TGCGCCAGCAGCTGGGGACAGGGAATTGGGGCTAATGAAAAACTGTTTTTT. This encodes CASSWGQGIGANEKLFF.